This T cell receptor beta chain was captured in a study of control samples from healthy donors and cancer patients. This CDR3 contains 14 residues. In germline, CDR1 is SGHRS, CDR2 YFSETQ. The V end was cut by 5 bases, the J end by 10 bases, with 21 bases between. Here immunoSEQ multiplex PCR was the method, and the copy in TCRdb shows in-frame clones only, minus some. The sample consists of fewer than 200,000 clones, around 91% of them appearing once. This clone has only a few counts. This receptor was taken from a woman aged 45-60 years in good health. This sequence joins TRBV5-1 and TRBJ1-1, with no clear D. Sample: blood. The CDR3 nucleotides are TGCGCCAGCAGGTCTACACGGGAACACTACGGAGCTTTCTTT. The encoded protein is CASRSTREHYGAFF.